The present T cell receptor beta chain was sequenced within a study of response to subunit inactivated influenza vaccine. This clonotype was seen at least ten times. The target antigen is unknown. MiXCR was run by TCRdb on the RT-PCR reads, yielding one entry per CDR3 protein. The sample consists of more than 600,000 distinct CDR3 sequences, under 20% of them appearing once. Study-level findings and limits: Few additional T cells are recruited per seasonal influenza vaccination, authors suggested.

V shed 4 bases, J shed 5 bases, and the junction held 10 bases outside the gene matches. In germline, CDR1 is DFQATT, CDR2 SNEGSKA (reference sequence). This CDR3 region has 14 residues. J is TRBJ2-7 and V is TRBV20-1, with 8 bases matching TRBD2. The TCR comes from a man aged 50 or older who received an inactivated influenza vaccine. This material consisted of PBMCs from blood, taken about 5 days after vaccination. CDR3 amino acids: CSAIGSSGIHEQYF. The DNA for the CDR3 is TGCAGTGCTATCGGGAGTAGCGGGATCCACGAGCAGTACTTC.